This T cell receptor beta chain derives from a study of beta chain features in type 1 diabetes. cDNA synthesis used the whole RNA isolate, giving expressed TCRB sequences. Sequencing was performed with immunoSEQ multiplex PCR; in TCRdb, only in-frame clones are kept and a portion is missing. The sample holds more than 350,000 clones, around 10% seen once. Findings of the study overall: Among all four CD4+ subsets, Type 1 diabetes patients had TCRB CDR3s that were moderately but significantly shorter.

This CDR3 is built from 18 residues. The germline gives CDR1 SGHVS, CDR2 FNYEAQ. The V and J ends lost 5 bases and 0 bases, in that order; junction bases with no gene match: 11. Sorting of CD4+ naive, central memory, regulatory and stem cell-like memory cells was performed via CD45RO/CCR7/CD25/CD127/CD95/CD27. Every sorted population was more than 98% pure. This clone was recorded a few times. The target antigen is unknown. The sequenced sample consisted of naive CD4+ T cells from blood. This chain links TRBV7-6 with TRBJ2-1; 9 nucleotides line up with TRBD2. This TCR came from a woman between 18 and 29 years old in good health. The CDR3 nucleotides are TGTGCCAGCAGCCCACGGAGCTTACTAGCGGGCTCCTACAATGAGCAGTTCTTC. It specifies CASSPRSLLAGSYNEQFF.